A single sample is the source of the 5 T cell receptor beta chains below, sequenced in a study of T cells in Graves' hyperthyroidism and ophthalmopathy. RNA transcripts served as the template for amplifying TCR beta CDR3 regions. The study used the HTBI primer set for a first-round RT-PCR of the TCR CDR3. TCRdb reanalysed the multiplex PCR reads using MiXCR and keeps one entry per CDR3 protein. Counted here are 450,000 to 500,000 distinct CDR3 sequences, about 20% occurring once; the ten biggest clones make up approximately 49%. The sample was blood. The receptor set was obtained from a woman aged 70-85 years with Graves' ophthalmopathy.

This clonotype was detected only a few times. This rearrangement joins TRBV15 to TRBJ2-1; 11 bases match TRBD1. Germline trimming cut 3 bases from V and 3 bases from J; bases unmatched to any gene: 1. Germline assignment: CDR1 LNHNV and CDR2 YYDKDF (reference sequence). The CDR3 has 15 amino acids. The CDR3: CATSRGQGVYNEQFF. The CDR3, as DNA: TGTGCCACCAGCAGGGGACAGGGGGTCTACAATGAGCAGTTCTTC.

The chain links TRBV5-5 to TRBJ2-7; D is uncertain. V was shortened by 0 bases and J by 1 base, with 11 bases between the two germline ends. This CDR3 is built from 15 residues. Germline CDR1 is SGHKS and CDR2 is YYEKEE (reference sequence). The CDR3 DNA is TGTGCCAGCAGCTTGGCTGGTCTACGTTCCTACGAGCAGTACTTC. Translated: CASSLAGLRSYEQYF.

The V call is TRBV4-1, the J call TRBJ2-2, with no clear D. V was clipped by 2 bases and J by 6 bases, with 10 bases between them. This CDR3 spans 14 amino acids. The V gene's germline CDR1 is MGHRA and CDR2 YSYEKL. CDR3 sequence: CASSQRALAGELFF. CDR3 nucleotide sequence: TGCGCCAGCAGCCAACGGGCTCTTGCCGGGGAGCTGTTTTTT.

This clonotype has ten or more counts. The chain uses TRBV20-1 and TRBJ2-7; TRBD2 matches 10 bases. The CDR3 loop spans 12 amino acids. J lost 5 bases, V lost 5 bases, and 3 bases had no gene match. Germline V gene data show CDR1 as DFQATT and CDR2 as SNEGSKA (reference sequence). This chain's CDR3 is CSAVGLADEQYF. DNA of the CDR3: TGCAGTGCTGTTGGACTAGCGGACGAGCAGTACTTC.

This chain uses TRBV7-3 with TRBJ2-7; 13 positions agree with TRBD2. The V and J ends lost 4 bases and 9 bases, in that order; junction bases with no gene match: 6. The CDR3 runs to 14 residues. Germline lookup yields CDR1 SGHTA and CDR2 FQGTGA. CDR3 protein: CASSSGLAGAPQYF. The CDR3 nucleotides are TGTGCCAGCAGCTCAGGACTAGCGGGAGCCCCGCAGTACTTC.